This T cell receptor beta chain was captured by sequencing in a study of T cells after somatic rescue of genetic block. CDR3 length: 16 amino acids. The germline gives CDR1 SGHRS, CDR2 YFSETQ. V dropped 2 bases and J dropped 2 bases, with 14 bases sitting between them. Profiling relied on immunoSEQ multiplex PCR, and the TCRdb table lists in-frame clones only, not all of them. The sample lists roughly 71,000 clones, approximately 91% seen once, with 2.5% to 3% in the top ten. This TCR was sampled from a man aged 25-45 years. The rearrangement links TRBV5-1 to TRBJ1-5; D uncertain. What was sequenced was peripheral blood mononuclear cells (PBMCs). The CDR3 DNA reads TGCGCCAGCAGCTTAGGTGATAGCGAGGGCAATCAGCCCCAGCATTTT. Translated, it gives CASSLGDSEGNQPQHF. The full variable domain, with the rest looked up from reference TRBV5-1 and TRBJ1-5, is KAGVTQTPRYLIKTRGQQVTLSCSPISGHRSVSWYQQTPGQGLQFLFEYFSETQRNKGNFPGRFSGRQFSNSRSEMNVSTLELGDSALYLCASSLGDSEGNQPQHFGDGTRLSIL.